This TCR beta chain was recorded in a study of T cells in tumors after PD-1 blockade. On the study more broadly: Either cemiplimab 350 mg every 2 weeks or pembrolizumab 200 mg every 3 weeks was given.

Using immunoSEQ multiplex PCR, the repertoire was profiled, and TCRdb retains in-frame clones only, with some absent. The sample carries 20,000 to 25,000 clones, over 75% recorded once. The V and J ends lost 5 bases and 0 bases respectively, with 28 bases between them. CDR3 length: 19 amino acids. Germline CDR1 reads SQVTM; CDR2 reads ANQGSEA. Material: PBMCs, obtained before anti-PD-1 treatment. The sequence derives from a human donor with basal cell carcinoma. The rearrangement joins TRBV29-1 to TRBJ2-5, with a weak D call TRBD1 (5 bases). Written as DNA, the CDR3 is TGCAGCGTTACCATGAGCACAGGCCTACGAAATCCTTACCAAGAGACCCAGTACTTC. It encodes CSVTMSTGLRNPYQETQYF.